The rows below give T cell receptor beta chains drawn from one sample of a study of technical replicates of blood from a few donors. Clones were read by immunoSEQ multiplex PCR, and TCRdb kept only the in-frame ones, dropping some. The table includes about 60,000 clones, approximately 84% detected once. The specimen sequenced was PBMCs. The receptor set was obtained from a human donor in good health. Some clones in this sample may be carry-over from other donors' samples. Each CDR3 is given with its conserved first and last residue. A D gene is named only where the DNA matches it firmly. Only part of the rows carry a size: once, few, many, or a class if the clone is expanded.

>TRBV27|.|TRBJ1-2|TRBD1
TGTGCCAGCAGTCGGTGGGACAGGGGACGATATGGCTACACCTTC
CASSRWDRGRYGYTF
>TRBV6-1|.|TRBJ2-1|TRBD2
TGTGCCAGCAGTGAAGCAGACGGGGGGGGGTACAATGAGCAGTTCTTC
CASSEADGGGYNEQFF
>TRBV27|.|TRBJ1-1|.
TGTGCCAGCAGTCCCCCGACTTCGGGTACTGAAGCTTTCTTT
CASSPPTSGTEAFF
>TRBV7-3|few|TRBJ2-6|.
TGTGCCAGCAGCCAGTCGTCTGGGGCCAACGTCCTGACTTTC
CASSQSSGANVLTF
>TRBV11-3|.|TRBJ2-3|TRBD2
TGTGCCAGCAGCCGGGGGGGACTAGACACAGATACGCAGTATTTT
CASSRGGLDTDTQYF
>TRBV5-4|once|TRBJ2-5|TRBD2
TGTGCCAGCAGCTTTGAGGGGAGGGAAGAGACCCAGTACTTC
CASSFEGREETQYF
>TRBV7-9|.|TRBJ1-4|TRBD1
TGTGCCAGCAGGGAGACAGGGGTTAATGAAAAACTGTTTTTT
CASRETGVNEKLFF
>TRBV2|.|TRBJ1-1|TRBD1
TGTGCCAGCATTGACAGGGAGAACACTGAAGCTTTCTTT
CASIDRENTEAFF
>TRBV5-6|.|TRBJ2-1|TRBD2
TGTGCCAGCAGCTTGTTGCGGGAGTACAATGAGCAGTTCTTC
CASSLLREYNEQFF
>TRBV11-2|.|TRBJ2-1|.
TGTGCCAGCAGCTTAGTGGGGGGGCAGGGTGAGCAGTTCTTC
CASSLVGGQGEQFF
>TRBV2|.|TRBJ1-1|.
TGTGCCAGCAGTGGAACCTATTCAGGGAACACTGAAGCTTTCTTT
CASSGTYSGNTEAFF
>TRBV30|once|TRBJ2-7|.
TGTGCCTGGAGTGTACGCGGCAGGGGTCCCCACGAGCAGTACTTC
CAWSVRGRGPHEQYF
>TRBV19|few|TRBJ2-6|.
TGTGCCAGTAGCCCTCAGGGATTTGGGGCCAACGTCCTGACTTTC
CASSPQGFGANVLTF
>TRBV12-5|.|TRBJ2-5|.
TGTGCTAGTGGTTTGTCCCGACTAGACCAAGAGACCCAGTACTTC
CASGLSRLDQETQYF
>TRBV7-6|.|TRBJ2-7|TRBD2
TGTGCCAGCAGCCCTCGGGAGGGGGTGGACGAGCAGTACTTC
CASSPREGVDEQYF
>TRBV9|few|TRBJ1-6|TRBD1
TGTGCCAGCAGCGCGGGACAGGGGTTATTGGGTTCACCCCTCCACTTT
CASSAGQGLLGSPLHF
>TRBV6-5|.|TRBJ1-4|TRBD1
TGTGCCAGCAGTTACTCCTCGACAGGGCGAAATGAAAAACTGTTTTTT
CASSYSSTGRNEKLFF
>TRBV20-1|.|TRBJ2-5|.
TGCAGTGCTAGAGGTTCAGGGACCCAGTACTTC
CSARGSGTQYF
>TRBV11-2|.|TRBJ1-6|.
TGTGCCAGCAGCTTACAGGGTCGAGGAAATTCACCCCTCCACTTT
CASSLQGRGNSPLHF
>TRBV7-2|.|TRBJ2-3|TRBD2
TGTGCCAGCAGCGTAAGCGGGAGTCAAGGGAATACGCAGTATTTT
CASSVSGSQGNTQYF
>TRBV18|.|TRBJ2-2|.
TGTGCCAGCTCGCCATACAGGGAAAACACCGGGGAGCTGTTTTTT
CASSPYRENTGELFF
>TRBV7-2|.|TRBJ2-7|.
TGTGCCAGCAGCGAGACGGGGGAGCAGTACTTC
CASSETGEQYF
>TRBV15|.|TRBJ1-6|TRBD1
TGTGCCACCAGCAGAGGCGGACAGGGGTATTCACCCCTCCACTTT
CATSRGGQGYSPLHF
>TRBV5-6|once|TRBJ1-2|TRBD1
TGTGCCAGCAGCTTGGAACAGGGGTACTATGGCTACACCTTC
CASSLEQGYYGYTF
>TRBV7-3|.|TRBJ2-3|TRBD2
TGTGCCAGCAGCTTTTCGGGGGGTAGGGCAGATACGCAGTATTTT
CASSFSGGRADTQYF
>TRBV2|.|TRBJ1-3|.
TGTGCCAGCAGGGCCGACAGGCCCTCTGGAAACACCATATATTTT
CASRADRPSGNTIYF
>TRBV6-5|.|TRBJ1-1|TRBD1
TGTGCCAGCAGACTGACAGGGTTTAACACTGAAGCTTTCTTT
CASRLTGFNTEAFF
>TRBV11-1|.|TRBJ1-1|TRBD1
TGTGCCAGCAGCCCGACAGGGGCCAACCGGGTGAACACTGAAGCTTTCTTT
CASSPTGANRVNTEAFF
>TRBV27|.|TRBJ2-3|TRBD1
TGTGCCAGCAGTTTAACGGGACAGGGCGTGTTTGCTCCTCGGGGCGATACGCAGTATTTT
CASSLTGQGVFAPRGDTQYF
>TRBV9|.|TRBJ2-3|TRBD2
TGTGCCAGCAGCGTCGCGGGAGTTGATTGGGATACGCAGTATTTT
CASSVAGVDWDTQYF
>TRBV7-9|.|TRBJ2-3|.
TGTGCCACTAGCAGTTTGGTGCCCACAGATACGCAGTATTTT
CATSSLVPTDTQYF
>TRBV6-5|once|TRBJ2-2|.
TGTGCCAGCAGTTACTCGTGGGGCCCGAACACCGGGGAGCTGTTTTTT
CASSYSWGPNTGELFF
>TRBV7-2|.|TRBJ2-1|TRBD2
TGTGCCAGCAGCTTAACGGGACTAGCGATAAATGAGCAGTTCTTC
CASSLTGLAINEQFF
>TRBV4-3|.|TRBJ1-2|.
TGCGCCAGCAGCCAAGATCAGGGGTTTGGCTACACCTTC
CASSQDQGFGYTF
>TRBV2|once|TRBJ2-3|TRBD1
TGTGCCAGCAGTGCGGACAGGGGGGCAGATACGCAGTATTTT
CASSADRGADTQYF
>TRBV5-4|.|TRBJ2-5|TRBD2
TGTGCCAGCAGCCGCTGGGGGGGTGGGGACCAAGAGACCCAGTACTTC
CASSRWGGGDQETQYF
>TRBV6-5|.|TRBJ1-2|.
TGTGCCAGCAGCGATAAGGGGGTTCTCTATGGCTACACCTTC
CASSDKGVLYGYTF
>TRBV7-2|many|TRBJ2-7|TRBD1
TGTGCCAGCAGCAGGGACAGAGACTACGAGCAGTACTTC
CASSRDRDYEQYF
>TRBV7-2|.|TRBJ2-3|TRBD2
TGTGCCAGCAGCTTAGCTTTTGTTTTTCGGGAGGGCGACACAGATACGCAGTATTTT
CASSLAFVFREGDTDTQYF
>TRBV4-3|.|TRBJ2-1|TRBD2
TGCGCCAGCAGCCAAAGTAATAGCGGGGTAAGCTCCTACAATGAGCAGTTCTTC
CASSQSNSGVSSYNEQFF
>TRBV15|.|TRBJ1-5|.
TGTGCCACCAGCAGAGATATCGATCAGCCCCAGCATTTT
CATSRDIDQPQHF
>TRBV20-1|.|TRBJ2-5|.
TGCAGTGCTATAGTAGCCGAGACCCAGTACTTC
CSAIVAETQYF